The following is a TCR beta chain sequence with its context. Authors' analysis steps: For nucleated cells, counts were estimated from reference gene primer amplification. Clones were read by immunoSEQ multiplex PCR, and TCRdb kept only the in-frame ones, dropping some. V and J calls and clone size come straight from that table; D and trimming were deduced from the DNA. The sample lists tens of thousands of clones; roughly 87% were seen once. The CDR3 contains 17 residues. Trimming removed 0 bases from V and 0 bases from J, with 10 bases in between. CDR1 is SGHNT, CDR2 YYREEE, per germline (reference sequence). This record belongs to a study of blood T cell repertoires in COVID-19. Study in general: COVID-19 samples from acute and convalescent phases originated in the United States, Italy and Spain. PBMCs, B-cell-depleted T cells, or T cells provided the cDNA or gDNA that made up the material.

The sequencing sample was made of peripheral blood. The J gene is TRBJ1-6, the V gene TRBV5-4; TRBD1 is a possible D gene (5 bases). This clonotype was obtained from a man older than 75 with acute or convalescent COVID-19. The CDR3 protein is CASSLAGPSSYNSPLHF. CDR3 DNA: TGTGCCAGCAGCTTGGCAGGGCCAAGCTCCTATAATTCACCCCTCCACTTT.